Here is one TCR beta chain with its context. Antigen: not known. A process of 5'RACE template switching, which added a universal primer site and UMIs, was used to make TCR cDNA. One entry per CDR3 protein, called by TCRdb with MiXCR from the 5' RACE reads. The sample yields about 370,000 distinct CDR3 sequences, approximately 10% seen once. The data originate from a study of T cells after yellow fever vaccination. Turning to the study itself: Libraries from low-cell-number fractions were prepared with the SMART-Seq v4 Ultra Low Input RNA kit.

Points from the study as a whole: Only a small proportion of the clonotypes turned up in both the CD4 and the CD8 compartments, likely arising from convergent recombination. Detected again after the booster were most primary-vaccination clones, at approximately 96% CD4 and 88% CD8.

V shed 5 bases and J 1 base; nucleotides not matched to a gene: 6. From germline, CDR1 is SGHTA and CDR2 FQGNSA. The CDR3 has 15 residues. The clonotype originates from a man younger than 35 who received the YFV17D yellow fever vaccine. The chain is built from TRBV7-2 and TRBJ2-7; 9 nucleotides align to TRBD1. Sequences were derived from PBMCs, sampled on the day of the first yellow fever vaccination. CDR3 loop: CASSVSGTGSYEQYF. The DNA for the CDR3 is TGTGCCAGCAGCGTATCCGGGACAGGGTCCTACGAGCAGTACTTC. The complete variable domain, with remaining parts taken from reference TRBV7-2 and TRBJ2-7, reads GAGVSQSPSNKVTEKGKDVELRCDPISGHTALYWYRQSLGQGLEFLIYFQGNSAPDKSGLPSDRFSAERTGGSVSTLTIQRTQQEDSAVYLCASSVSGTGSYEQYFGPGTRLTVT.